One sample yielded the 31 T cell receptor beta chains listed below, sequenced in a study of blood T cell repertoires in COVID-19. Clones were read by immunoSEQ multiplex PCR, and TCRdb kept only the in-frame ones, dropping some. This table has about 300,000 clones, about 90% appearing once. Sequencing was performed on peripheral blood. These receptors were obtained from a woman in her thirties or forties who had recovered from COVID-19.

The V and J genes are TRBV30 and TRBJ1-2; 7 bases are a match to TRBD1. The germline V gene encodes CDR1 GTSNPN and CDR2 SVGIG (reference sequence). This CDR3 contains 13 residues. With 2 bases clipped from V and 7 bases from J, the junction kept 7 bases outside the gene matches. The CDR3 region is CAWSPTGTVGYTF. CDR3 in DNA: TGTGCCTGGAGTCCTACCGGGACAGTTGGCTACACCTTC.

This chain links TRBV4-2 with TRBJ1-1, with D uncertain. Germline lookup yields CDR1 LGHNA and CDR2 YNFKEQ. CDR3 length equals 16 residues. Trimming took 1 base from V and 8 from J, leaving 20 bases between them. CDR3 in DNA: TGTGCCAGCAGCCAAGGAGGAGCGGGCAGGCATAAAGAAGCTTTCTTT. Translating gives CASSQGGAGRHKEAFF.

In this sample, this clone turned up once. V is TRBV5-1 and J is TRBJ2-3; TRBD1 matches 10 bases. Germline assignment: CDR1 SGHRS and CDR2 YFSETQ. The CDR3 runs to 14 residues. The V gene end was trimmed by 2 bases and the J gene end by 4 bases; junction bases not matched to a gene: 1. CDR3 loop: CASSFGQGADTQYF. DNA of the CDR3: TGCGCCAGCAGCTTTGGACAGGGGGCAGATACGCAGTATTTT. Combining the CDR3 with reference TRBV5-1 and TRBJ2-3 gives the whole variable domain KAGVTQTPRYLIKTRGQQVTLSCSPISGHRSVSWYQQTPGQGLQFLFEYFSETQRNKGNFPGRFSGRQFSNSRSEMNVSTLELGDSALYLCASSFGQGADTQYFGPGTRLTVL.

This chain connects TRBV5-1 to TRBJ2-5; 11 bases fit TRBD2. Germline CDR1 SGHRS, CDR2 YFSETQ. CDR3 length: 18 residues. J lost 2 bases, V lost 0 bases, and 9 bases had no gene match. The CDR3 region is CASSLDPLASGGQETQYF. CDR3 DNA: TGCGCCAGCAGCTTGGATCCGCTGGCTAGCGGGGGGCAAGAGACCCAGTACTTC.

This sequence joins TRBV6-5 and TRBJ1-1; 7 nucleotides agree with TRBD1. The germline V gene encodes CDR1 MNHEY and CDR2 SVGAGI. The CDR3 totals 13 residues. With V trimmed by 7 bases and J by 9 bases, 11 bases remained unmatched. CDR3: CASTLGQYLQAFF. The DNA of the CDR3 is TGTGCCAGCACCCTGGGACAGTACCTACAAGCTTTCTTT.

This clone was seen a single time. The rearrangement joins TRBV2 to TRBJ1-5; 10 bases align to TRBD1. The CDR3 spans 15 residues. V lost 6 bases to trimming and J lost 7 bases; unmatched junction nucleotides: 9. Germline CDR1 SNHLY, CDR2 FYNNEI. CDR3 residues: CASSPGQGFSQPQHF. The CDR3 DNA is TGTGCCAGCAGCCCGGGACAGGGGTTCAGCCAGCCCCAGCATTTT.

The rearrangement joins TRBV24-1 to TRBJ2-5; D possibly corresponds to TRBD1 (6 bases). From germline, CDR1 is KGHDR and CDR2 SFDVKD. CDR3 length: 15 amino acids. V lost 3 bases to trimming and J lost 4 bases, with 14 bases between them. CDR3 nucleotide sequence: TGTGCCACCAGTGATCCCACAGGGCCAGGAGAGACCCAGTACTTC. As protein: CATSDPTGPGETQYF.

This clone has just one count. V gene TRBV6-6 combines with J gene TRBJ2-1; 7 nucleotides match TRBD2. The CDR3 has 15 amino acids. The germline gives CDR1 MNHNY, CDR2 SVGAGI (reference sequence). V lost 7 bases and J lost 7; bases outside the gene matches: 13. The CDR3 protein is CASTLMELAANEQFF. The CDR3 DNA reads as TGTGCCAGCACTCTCATGGAGCTAGCGGCGAATGAGCAGTTCTTC.

CDR3 sequence reads: CASSQFRESEKLFF. For the CDR3, the DNA is TGCGCCAGCAGCCAATTCCGGGAATCTGAAAAACTGTTTTTT. The rearrangement uses TRBV4-3 and TRBJ1-4; the D is unclear. This CDR3 comprises 14 residues. CDR1 and CDR2 from the germline V gene are LGHNA and YSLEER. The ends were cut back, 2 bases at V and 7 bases at J, with 11 bases in the middle.

The chain is built from TRBV5-1 and TRBJ2-7; perhaps TRBD2 as D (6 bases). The CDR3 runs to 14 residues. Trimming pared 0 bases from V and 9 bases from J, leaving 16 bases between. CDR1 and CDR2 from the germline V gene are SGHRS and YFSETQ. The CDR3, as DNA: TGCGCCAGCAGCTTGGGCGGGACCACAGGTCCGCAGTACTTC. It yields the protein CASSLGGTTGPQYF.

This clone was detected only once. V gene TRBV14 combines with J gene TRBJ1-2; 9 bases are a match to TRBD1. The CDR3 spans 15 residues. J lost 8 bases, V lost 4 bases, and 11 bases had no gene match. Per germline, CDR1 SGHDN and CDR2 FVKESK. The CDR3 DNA follows: TGTGCCAGCAGCCCAAACCGGGACAGGGTTGACGGCTACACCTTC. Translation: CASSPNRDRVDGYTF.

This clone was counted between two and nine times. V is TRBV28 and J is TRBJ2-7; D perhaps matches TRBD1 (7 bases). The germline V gene encodes CDR1 MDHEN and CDR2 SYDVKM. Trimming took off 6 bases at V and 2 bases at J, with 17 bases between the two ends. The CDR3 totals 15 residues. CDR3 nucleotide sequence: TGTGCCAGCAGGGGAGACAGGGACTCTCCCTACGAGCAGTACTTC. It specifies CASRGDRDSPYEQYF.

The genes are TRBV12-5 and TRBJ1-1, with D possibly TRBD1 on 5 matching bases. The CDR3 extends over 13 amino acids. The germline V gene encodes CDR1 LGHNT and CDR2 FRNRAP. V was pared by 0 bases and J by 7 bases, with 9 bases between. The CDR3 loop is CASGLVYQGEAFF. DNA of the CDR3: TGTGCTAGTGGTTTGGTATATCAGGGTGAAGCTTTCTTT.

In this sample, this clone turned up once. The CDR3 nucleotides read TGCGCCAGCAGTGGCAACAGGGATAGCACAGATACGCAGTATTTT. Encoded protein: CASSGNRDSTDTQYF. The rearrangement joins TRBV10-1 to TRBJ2-3; D is perhaps TRBD1 (6 bases). The CDR3 length is 15 residues. V was clipped by 4 bases and J by 0 bases, with 11 bases between them. The germline CDR1 and CDR2 sequences are WNHNN and SYGVQD (reference sequence).

As for this clone: Additional DNA sequences in this sample encode the identical CDR3. This rearrangement joins TRBV5-1 to TRBJ1-6; D possibly corresponds to TRBD1 (6 bases). This CDR3 has 15 amino acids. Trimming cost V 2 bases and J 1 base, with 7 bases left between them. The germline gives CDR1 SGHRS, CDR2 YFSETQ. Here the CDR3 reads CASSLGGSYNSPLHF. Written as DNA, the CDR3 is TGCGCCAGCAGCTTAGGGGGTTCCTATAATTCACCCCTCCACTTT. The whole variable domain, remainder taken from reference TRBV5-1 and TRBJ1-6, is KAGVTQTPRYLIKTRGQQVTLSCSPISGHRSVSWYQQTPGQGLQFLFEYFSETQRNKGNFPGRFSGRQFSNSRSEMNVSTLELGDSALYLCASSLGGSYNSPLHFGNGTRLTVT.

Concerning this clone: The sample holds other DNA sequences that translate to the same CDR3. The chain carries TRBV7-2 and TRBJ1-1; a possible D gene is TRBD1 (5 bases). The CDR3 has 13 residues. Germline assignment: CDR1 SGHTA and CDR2 FQGNSA. The V gene lost 3 bases and the J gene lost 3 bases, with 8 bases spanning the gap. CDR3 protein: CASSFSRDTEAFF. In DNA form, the CDR3 reads TGTGCCAGCAGCTTTTCCAGGGACACTGAAGCTTTCTTT.

The rearrangement joins TRBV5-4 to TRBJ2-2; D remains ambiguous. V dropped 6 bases and J dropped 2 bases, with 11 bases sitting between them. The CDR3 is 14 residues long. The germline V gene has CDR1 SGHNT and CDR2 YYREEE (reference sequence). DNA for the CDR3: TGTGCCAGCACAAACAGAGTAAACACCGGGGAGCTGTTTTTT. It specifies CASTNRVNTGELFF.

The chain joins TRBV5-1 to TRBJ2-7, with D possibly being TRBD2 (6 bases). Per the germline V gene, CDR1 is SGHRS and CDR2 is YFSETQ. V gave up 6 bases and J gave up 7 bases, with 20 bases separating them. CDR3 size: 14 residues. CDR3 sequence reads: CASMGDSLAREQYF. For the CDR3, the DNA is TGCGCCAGCATGGGGGACTCATTGGCACGGGAGCAGTACTTC.

The chain has TRBV3-1 (or the pseudogene TRBV3-2) and TRBJ2-5; tentative D call: TRBD2 (6 bases). Trimming left V 6 bases short and J 5 bases short, with 16 bases between. Per the germline V gene, CDR1 is LGHDT and CDR2 is YNNKEL (reference sequence). The CDR3 sequence is 14 residues long. The chain's CDR3 is CASSPPGLWETQYF. The CDR3 DNA reads as TGTGCCAGCAGTCCTCCGGGACTGTGGGAGACCCAGTACTTC.

V gene TRBV5-6 combines with J gene TRBJ1-4, with D uncertain. Germline loops: CDR1 SGHDT, CDR2 YYEEEE. The CDR3 is made up of 15 amino acids. V was trimmed by 1 base and J by 1 base, leaving 8 bases between them. The CDR3 sequence is CASSLYTITNEKLFF. In DNA form, the CDR3 reads TGTGCCAGCAGCTTGTACACAATAACTAATGAAAAACTGTTTTTT.

This chain connects TRBV9 to TRBJ2-1; 9 nucleotides agree with TRBD1. Germline-derived CDR1 and CDR2 are SGDLS and YYNGEE. The CDR3 totals 16 residues. Trimming took 0 bases from V and 5 from J; bases not matched to a gene: 6. CDR3 nucleotides: TGTGCCAGCAGCGTAGTAGGGGGACAGGGAAACAATGAGCAGTTCTTC. Its translation is CASSVVGGQGNNEQFF.

The chain links TRBV11-2 to TRBJ1-1, with D tentatively TRBD1 (5 bases). Per the germline V gene, CDR1 is SGHAT and CDR2 is FQNNGV. CDR3 length: 18 amino acids. V dropped 5 bases and J dropped 0 bases, with 22 bases sitting between them. CDR3 in DNA: TGTGCCAGCAGCCCCGGGGGGGGTTGGGGACCAATGAACACTGAAGCTTTCTTT. Protein product: CASSPGGGWGPMNTEAFF.

This sequence joins TRBV6-5 and TRBJ2-3; 7 nucleotides match TRBD2. Germline V CDR1 and CDR2: MNHEY, SVGAGI. The CDR3 extends over 16 amino acids. The V gene end was trimmed by 2 bases and the J gene end by 2 bases; junction bases not matched to a gene: 7. CDR3 amino acids: CASSYQGGGYTDTQYF. As DNA, the CDR3 is TGTGCCAGCAGTTACCAGGGCGGGGGTTACACAGATACGCAGTATTTT.

This clone was counted a single time. The rearrangement uses TRBV5-4 and TRBJ2-1; weak D call: TRBD1 (6 bases). The germline V gene has CDR1 SGHNT and CDR2 YYREEE (reference sequence). V lost 3 bases and J lost 7, with 14 bases in between. CDR3 length equals 14 residues. The CDR3 loop is CASSSVQGRNEQFF. CDR3 nucleotides: TGTGCCAGCAGCTCCGTTCAGGGGCGGAATGAGCAGTTCTTC.

The gene calls are TRBV19 and TRBJ2-1, with TRBD2 identical over 11 bases. Germline-derived CDR1 and CDR2 are LNHDA and SQIVND (reference sequence). The CDR3 loop spans 13 amino acids. Trimming took 5 bases from V and 8 from J; bases not matched to a gene: 2. As DNA, the CDR3 is TGTGCCAGTAGTCCACTAGCGGGGGATGAGCAGTTCTTC. Amino acid sequence: CASSPLAGDEQFF.

The V call is TRBV3-1 (or the pseudogene TRBV3-2), the J call TRBJ1-6; a possible D gene is TRBD1 (6 bases). This CDR3 comprises 14 residues. Germline V gives CDR1 LGHDT, CDR2 YNNKEL (reference sequence). V lost 4 bases and J lost 7, with 11 bases in between. CDR3 in amino acids: CASSLLTGNSPLHF. The CDR3, as DNA: TGTGCCAGCAGCCTCCTTACAGGGAATTCACCCCTCCACTTT.

The CDR3 spells CASSPFPGTEAFF. The CDR3 nucleotides are TGTGCCAGTAGTCCCTTCCCGGGCACTGAAGCTTTCTTT. This rearrangement joins TRBV19 to TRBJ1-1; D not resolved. The CDR3 has 13 amino acids. Germline lookup yields CDR1 LNHDA and CDR2 SQIVND (reference sequence). The V and J ends lost 5 bases and 4 bases respectively, with 11 bases between them.

CDR3 region: CASSLRGQGGEQYF. Written as DNA, the CDR3 is TGTGCCAGCAGTCTCCGGGGACAGGGTGGCGAGCAGTACTTC. The chain recombines TRBV27 with TRBJ2-7, with 9 positions matching TRBD1. The CDR3 consists of 14 residues. The V and J ends lost 5 bases and 6 bases, in that order; junction bases with no gene match: 8. Looked up from germline, CDR1 is MNHEY and CDR2 is SMNVEV (reference sequence).

CDR3: CASSPQQAGRGYTF. The DNA for the CDR3 is TGTGCCAGCTCACCACAGCAGGCTGGGCGTGGCTACACCTTC. This sequence joins TRBV18 and TRBJ1-2; D gene uncertain. Germline assignment: CDR1 KGHSH and CDR2 LQKENI. This CDR3 comprises 14 residues. V gave up 1 base and J gave up 7 bases, with 13 bases separating them.

The rearrangement uses TRBV5-6 and TRBJ1-5; no firm D call. V lost 0 bases to trimming and J lost 3 bases, with 10 bases between them. The germline CDR1 and CDR2 sequences are SGHDT and YYEEEE. The CDR3 is 15 residues long. DNA for the CDR3: TGTGCCAGCAGCTTGGGACACGCTTACAATCAGCCCCAGCATTTT. Protein: CASSLGHAYNQPQHF.

V is TRBV5-1 and J is TRBJ2-2; TRBD1 aligns across 8 bases. CDR3 length equals 15 residues. Trimming removed 5 bases from V and 6 bases from J; junction bases left unmatched: 9. Germline CDR1 and CDR2: SGHRS and YFSETQ. The CDR3 DNA reads as TGCGCCAGCAGGGAGGACAGGGCGAGCGCCGGGGAGCTGTTTTTT. The encoded protein is CASREDRASAGELFF.